This T cell receptor (beta chain) came from a study of blood T cell repertoires in COVID-19. Some clones are missing from TCRdb's copy, which holds only in-frame ones; the method was immunoSEQ multiplex PCR. This table holds 490,000 or so clones, more than 85% found once. This clone was observed once. CDR3 size: 15 residues. The J segment lost 5 bases and the V segment lost 2 bases, leaving 5 bases of the junction unmatched. Germline values: CDR1 MDHEN, CDR2 SYDVKM. Participants, about 18 to 95 years old, spanned under 30 US areas. The J gene is TRBJ1-4, the V gene TRBV28; 7 bases line up with TRBD1. The sequenced sample was PBMCs or T cells enriched from blood (not recorded which). This TCR was recovered from a woman aged 60 to 75 who had recovered from COVID-19. CDR3 protein: CASSLSGRGNEKLFF. The CDR3 nucleotides read TGTGCCAGCAGTTTAAGTGGCAGGGGGAATGAAAAACTGTTTTTT.